This T cell receptor (beta chain) was sequenced during a study of regulatory T cells in long-lasting Graves disease. The germline CDR1 and CDR2 sequences are SGHRS and YFSETQ. This CDR3 contains 15 residues. CDR3-region Arm-PCR and iRepertoire HTBI primers produced the TCR beta libraries. TCRdb re-derived calls from the multiplex PCR reads in MiXCR, one entry per CDR3 protein. The sample includes some 250,000 distinct CDR3 sequences, around 19% seen only once; the top ten take about 14%. This clonotype was counted between two and nine times. This could be a read error, since a much larger clone is one nucleotide away. The time point denotes: newly diagnosed GD, antithyroid drugs for less than 3 months. Preparation of the TCR library used RNA extracted from PBMCs. It was an endocrinology department in Xi'an, China, that provided the patients. Each patient gave 7.5 to 9 milliliters of EDTA-anticoagulated peripheral blood.

These data were also reused for a study on T cells in Graves' hyperthyroidism and ophthalmopathy. Per that study: Patients aged 18 to 65 had newly diagnosed hyperthyroidism that had lasted under 2 months. It was a median around 6 months before onset that the model predicted ophthalmopathy.

J is TRBJ1-1 and V is TRBV5-1; D gene uncertain. Specimen: peripheral blood mononuclear cells (PBMCs), collected at new diagnosis, from a patient treated with antithyroid drugs. The sequence came from a woman in her 30s with Graves disease. The CDR3 here is CASSLADPGNTGAFF. CDR3 nucleotide sequence: TGCGCCAGCAGCTTGGCCGATCCGGGGAACACTGGAGCTTTCTTT.